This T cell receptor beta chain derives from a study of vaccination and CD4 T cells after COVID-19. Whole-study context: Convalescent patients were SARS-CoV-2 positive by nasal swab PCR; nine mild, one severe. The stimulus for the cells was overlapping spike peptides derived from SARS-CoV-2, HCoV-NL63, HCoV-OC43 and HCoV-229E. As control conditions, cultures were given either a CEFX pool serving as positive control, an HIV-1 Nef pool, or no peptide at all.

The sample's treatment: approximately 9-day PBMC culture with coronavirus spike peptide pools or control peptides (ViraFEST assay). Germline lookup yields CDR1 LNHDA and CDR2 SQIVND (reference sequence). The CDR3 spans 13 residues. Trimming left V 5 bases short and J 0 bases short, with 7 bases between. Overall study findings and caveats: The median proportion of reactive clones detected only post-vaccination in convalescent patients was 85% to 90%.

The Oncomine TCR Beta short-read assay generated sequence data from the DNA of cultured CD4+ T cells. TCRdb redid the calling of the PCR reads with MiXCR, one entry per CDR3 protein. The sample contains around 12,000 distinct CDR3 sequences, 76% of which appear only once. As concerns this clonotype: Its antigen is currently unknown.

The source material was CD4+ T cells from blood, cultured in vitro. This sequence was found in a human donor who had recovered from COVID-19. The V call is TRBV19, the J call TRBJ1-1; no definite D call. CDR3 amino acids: CASSSPLNTEAFF. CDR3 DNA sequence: TGTGCCAGTAGTTCCCCCCTGAACACTGAAGCTTTCTTT.